The clone carrying this TCR beta chain was detected only a few times. The antigen remains undetermined. Then a second PCR, running about 7 to 11 cycles, was carried out with a sample-barcoded 5' primer and a J-beta primer mix. In TCRdb, the 5' RACE reads were re-called with MiXCR into one record per CDR3 protein. This sample yields 380,000 or so distinct CDR3 sequences, of which 45% to 65% are seen a single time; 45% to 55% belongs to the top ten. Germline lookup yields CDR1 MNHEY and CDR2 SVGEGT. V gave up 4 bases and J gave up 7 bases, with 5 bases separating them. This CDR3 region has 11 residues. The data are from a study of blood T cells in healthy people across ages. Study results and caveats: The authors considered diversity estimates from one million T cells to be underestimates.

This sequence originates from a man in his sixties in good health. The sample taken for sequencing was blood. The rearrangement links TRBV6-2 or TRBV6-3 to TRBJ2-4; no definite D call. The CDR3 sequence: CASSFQNIQYF. In nucleotides, the CDR3 is TGTGCCAGCAGTTTTCAGAACATTCAGTACTTC.